The clone carrying this T cell receptor (beta chain) appeared a few times. The antigen remains undetermined. This sample is drawn from a study of STAT5B mutations in CD4+ large granular lymphocyte leukemia. Per the germline V gene, CDR1 is GTSNPN and CDR2 is SVGIG (reference sequence). V was cut by 3 bases and J by 7 bases, with 12 bases left in between. The CDR3 contains 12 residues. Under the authors' procedure: The detection floor for productive clonotype frequency was 2.59 x 10-5. Method: immunoSEQ multiplex PCR; TCRdb's copy keeps in-frame clones and lacks some. V, J and clone size are those of that table, while D and trimming were read from the DNA. Among about 40,000 clones listed, approximately 84% were seen once. Overall study findings and caveats: No patients shared main leukemic clonotypes, though about 24% appeared at low frequency elsewhere.

Sequenced input: CD4+ T cells from blood buffy coats. This chain uses TRBV30 with TRBJ1-2; possible D gene TRBD1, 5 bases. The receptor was isolated from a human donor in good health. CDR3 sequence reads: CAWSGTPSGYTF. The CDR3 DNA sequence: TGTGCCTGGAGCGGGACTCCTTCTGGCTACACCTTC. The full variable domain, in which reference TRBV30 and TRBJ1-2 provide the parts outside the CDR3, is SQTIHQWPATLVQPVGSPLSLECTVEGTSNPNLYWYRQAAGRGLQLLFYSVGIGQISSEVPQNLSASRPQDRQFILSSKKLLLSDSGFYLCAWSGTPSGYTFGSGTRLTVV.